Listed below are T cell receptor beta chains from one sample, sequenced in a study of PD-1 blockade in classical Hodgkin lymphoma. Only in-frame clones appear in the TCRdb table, and some are missing; sequencing was by immunoSEQ multiplex PCR. Among roughly 28,000 clones listed, roughly four fifths were seen once. Here the sequenced sample was peripheral blood mononuclear cells (PBMCs), taken before the fourth cycle of nivolumab. The receptors were gathered from a human donor with classical Hodgkin lymphoma. Each CDR3 is given with its conserved first and last residue. Only some rows state a clone size, as once, few, many or a class for expanded clones.

CASSGGTSGGRTQYF | TRBJ2-5 | . | TRBV5-1
CASSRYNEQYF | TRBJ2-7 | . | TRBV5-4
CASSSGAGNRAELFF | TRBJ2-2 | . | TRBV11-1
CASKSGSTDTQYF | TRBJ2-3 | . | TRBV5-8
CASSDIANYGYTF | TRBJ1-2 | . | TRBV9
CASSLTANYGYTF | TRBJ1-2 | few | TRBV7-3
CASSPLGGGMKNEQFF | TRBJ2-1 | . | TRBV14
CASSRVSGGLGSTGELFF | TRBJ2-2 | . | TRBV19
CASSEAGSPHQPQHF | TRBJ1-5 | . | TRBV6-1
CASSLALPGPSGDTGELFF | TRBJ2-2 | . | TRBV7-6
CASTTGWDRVTEAFF | TRBJ1-1 | . | TRBV7-9
CASSVGDTQYF | TRBJ2-3 | . | TRBV9
CASSATSGGGETQYF | TRBJ2-5 | few | TRBV9
CASSLYYANTEAFF | TRBJ1-1 | . | TRBV5-5
CAISESRGQTEAFF | TRBJ1-1 | . | TRBV10-3
CTGQDQETQYF | TRBJ2-5 | few | TRBV20-1
CASSLGTSGQETQYF | TRBJ2-5 | . | TRBV4-2
CASSQLRASGNTIYF | TRBJ1-3 | . | TRBV4-3
CASSQVGLYEQYF | TRBJ2-7 | . | TRBV4-1
CAISETGTGETQYF | TRBJ2-5 | . | TRBV10-3
CAWSVSRLNVLTF | TRBJ2-6 | . | TRBV30
CASSYTTGGLGQPQHF | TRBJ1-5 | few | TRBV6-6
CASSTQGRAYGYTF | TRBJ1-2 | . | TRBV6-5
CASRKGINNEQFF | TRBJ2-1 | . | TRBV6-6
CASSLRSGANVLTF | TRBJ2-6 | . | TRBV5-5
CAWAAGGAYNEQFF | TRBJ2-1 | few | TRBV30
CASRRNTEAFF | TRBJ1-1 | . | TRBV28
CSVSQGGGFGQYF | TRBJ2-7 | . | TRBV29-1